This T cell receptor beta chain is from a study of T cells after yellow fever vaccination. Points from the study as a whole: Most clones from primary vaccination were detected again post-booster (96% CD4, more than 85% CD8). Of the clonotypes, a small share occurred in both CD4 and CD8 compartments.

This clonotype has at least ten counts. The antigen is undetermined. V dropped 6 bases and J dropped 7; count of bases not matched to a gene: 7. This CDR3 is 13 amino acids long. CDR1 and CDR2 from the germline V gene are SQVTM and ANQGSEA. TCRdb independently ran MiXCR on the 5' RACE reads; one entry per CDR3 protein. The data hold over 110,000 distinct CDR3 sequences, with about 7.7% observed a single time. The clonotype comes from a man aged 25 to 45 who received the YFV17D yellow fever vaccine. The chain uses TRBV29-1 and TRBJ2-4; 9 bases align to TRBD1. The starting material was CD4+ T cells sorted from PBMCs, obtained 5 days after the yellow fever booster vaccination. CDR3 in amino acids: CSVSGTGKNIQYF. The CDR3 DNA is TGCAGCGTCTCCGGGACAGGGAAGAACATTCAGTACTTC.